A single T cell receptor (beta chain) is shown here with its context. Its antigen remains unknown. Clones were sequenced by immunoSEQ multiplex PCR, and TCRdb holds only the in-frame ones, with some missing. The table records about 70,000 clones, around 88% of them present only once. Germline V CDR1 and CDR2: SEHNR, FQNEAQ (reference sequence). This CDR3 contains 16 residues. Unmatched junction bases numbered 3, after V lost 2 bases and J lost 0 bases. These data are taken from a study of OX40 agonist ivuxolimab in advanced cancers. Whole-study context: Partial responses were achieved by three patients, of whom one had hepatocellular carcinoma and two had cutaneous melanoma. Findings and limits, study-wide: Clonal expansion was seen in CD4+ and CD8+ blood T cells by week 6 at 0.1 to 3.0 mg/kg.

The clonotype originates from an adult with an advanced solid tumor such as melanoma, head and neck, liver or kidney cancer. The gene calls are TRBV7-9 and TRBJ2-1, with 8 bases that match TRBD2. This material consisted of CD4+ or CD8+ T cells sorted from blood, taken in a trial of the OX40 agonist ivuxolimab. CDR3 coding DNA: TGTGCCAGCAGCTTATGGCGGGGGGCCTCCTACAATGAGCAGTTCTTC. This encodes CASSLWRGASYNEQFF.